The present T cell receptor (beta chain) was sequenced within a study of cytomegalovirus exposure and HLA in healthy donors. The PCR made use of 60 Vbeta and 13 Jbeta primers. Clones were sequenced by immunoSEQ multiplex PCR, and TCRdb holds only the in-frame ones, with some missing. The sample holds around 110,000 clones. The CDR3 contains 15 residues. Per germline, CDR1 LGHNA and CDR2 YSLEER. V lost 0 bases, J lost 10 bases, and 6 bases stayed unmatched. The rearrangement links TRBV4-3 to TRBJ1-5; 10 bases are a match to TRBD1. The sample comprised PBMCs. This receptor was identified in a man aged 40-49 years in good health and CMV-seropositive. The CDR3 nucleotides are TGCGCCAGCAGCCAAGATTCGACAGGGGGCGGACCCCAGCATTTT. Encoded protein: CASSQDSTGGGPQHF.